This T cell receptor beta chain is from a study of cytomegalovirus exposure and HLA in healthy donors. From germline, CDR1 is LNHDA and CDR2 SQIVND (reference sequence). J gave up 8 bases and V 5 bases, and 11 bases lay outside the gene matches. The CDR3 sequence is 15 residues long. Findings and limits, study-wide: In a later analysis, at a false discovery rate of 0.05, over 15,000 TCR beta sequences matched HLA alleles. Cytomegalovirus-associated TCR beta chains were listed, numbering 164.

At the time of sampling, donors were nominally healthy, though unrecorded immune exposures were likely. For this clone: No antigen is known for it.

The study ran its PCR with 60 Vbeta and 13 Jbeta primers. Original processing notes: There were around 80 million unique TCR beta chains by a later count, and about 12 million of them were shared. Only in-frame clones appear in the TCRdb table, and some are missing; sequencing was by immunoSEQ multiplex PCR. V and J calls and clone size are as listed in that table; D and trimming were resolved from the DNA. The repertoire consists of about 160,000 clones, with roughly 85% occurring once and the leading ten covering 0.85%. The TCR originated in a woman in her thirties in good health and CMV-seronegative. The sequencing input was PBMCs. This chain uses TRBV19 with TRBJ1-2, with 10 bases fitting TRBD1. CDR3 sequence: CASSSPGQGYGGYTF. The CDR3 DNA reads as TGTGCCAGTAGTTCCCCGGGACAGGGGTATGGAGGCTACACCTTC.